This TCR beta chain emerged from a study of cytomegalovirus exposure and HLA in healthy donors. Study-level points and caveats: The listing of 150 to 200 TCR beta chains classed them as cytomegalovirus-associated.

The PCR was carried out with 60 Vbeta primers and 13 Jbeta primers. The protocol was immunoSEQ multiplex PCR, while the TCRdb copy is restricted to in-frame clones and leaves out a portion. The sample shows 110,000 to 150,000 clones, roughly three quarters of them seen only once. The CDR3 has 14 amino acids. Germline V gives CDR1 MDHEN, CDR2 SYDVKM. V was cut by 6 bases and J by 4 bases, with 15 bases left in between. On this clone itself: Its antigen is undetermined.

Sequencing input: PBMCs. The rearrangement uses TRBV28 and TRBJ2-5; D remains unclear. This receptor was identified in a man between 60 and 75 years old in good health and CMV-seronegative. This CDR3 is CASSPNSTPETQYF. In DNA, the CDR3 is TGTGCCAGCAGCCCTAACAGTACCCCAGAGACCCAGTACTTC.